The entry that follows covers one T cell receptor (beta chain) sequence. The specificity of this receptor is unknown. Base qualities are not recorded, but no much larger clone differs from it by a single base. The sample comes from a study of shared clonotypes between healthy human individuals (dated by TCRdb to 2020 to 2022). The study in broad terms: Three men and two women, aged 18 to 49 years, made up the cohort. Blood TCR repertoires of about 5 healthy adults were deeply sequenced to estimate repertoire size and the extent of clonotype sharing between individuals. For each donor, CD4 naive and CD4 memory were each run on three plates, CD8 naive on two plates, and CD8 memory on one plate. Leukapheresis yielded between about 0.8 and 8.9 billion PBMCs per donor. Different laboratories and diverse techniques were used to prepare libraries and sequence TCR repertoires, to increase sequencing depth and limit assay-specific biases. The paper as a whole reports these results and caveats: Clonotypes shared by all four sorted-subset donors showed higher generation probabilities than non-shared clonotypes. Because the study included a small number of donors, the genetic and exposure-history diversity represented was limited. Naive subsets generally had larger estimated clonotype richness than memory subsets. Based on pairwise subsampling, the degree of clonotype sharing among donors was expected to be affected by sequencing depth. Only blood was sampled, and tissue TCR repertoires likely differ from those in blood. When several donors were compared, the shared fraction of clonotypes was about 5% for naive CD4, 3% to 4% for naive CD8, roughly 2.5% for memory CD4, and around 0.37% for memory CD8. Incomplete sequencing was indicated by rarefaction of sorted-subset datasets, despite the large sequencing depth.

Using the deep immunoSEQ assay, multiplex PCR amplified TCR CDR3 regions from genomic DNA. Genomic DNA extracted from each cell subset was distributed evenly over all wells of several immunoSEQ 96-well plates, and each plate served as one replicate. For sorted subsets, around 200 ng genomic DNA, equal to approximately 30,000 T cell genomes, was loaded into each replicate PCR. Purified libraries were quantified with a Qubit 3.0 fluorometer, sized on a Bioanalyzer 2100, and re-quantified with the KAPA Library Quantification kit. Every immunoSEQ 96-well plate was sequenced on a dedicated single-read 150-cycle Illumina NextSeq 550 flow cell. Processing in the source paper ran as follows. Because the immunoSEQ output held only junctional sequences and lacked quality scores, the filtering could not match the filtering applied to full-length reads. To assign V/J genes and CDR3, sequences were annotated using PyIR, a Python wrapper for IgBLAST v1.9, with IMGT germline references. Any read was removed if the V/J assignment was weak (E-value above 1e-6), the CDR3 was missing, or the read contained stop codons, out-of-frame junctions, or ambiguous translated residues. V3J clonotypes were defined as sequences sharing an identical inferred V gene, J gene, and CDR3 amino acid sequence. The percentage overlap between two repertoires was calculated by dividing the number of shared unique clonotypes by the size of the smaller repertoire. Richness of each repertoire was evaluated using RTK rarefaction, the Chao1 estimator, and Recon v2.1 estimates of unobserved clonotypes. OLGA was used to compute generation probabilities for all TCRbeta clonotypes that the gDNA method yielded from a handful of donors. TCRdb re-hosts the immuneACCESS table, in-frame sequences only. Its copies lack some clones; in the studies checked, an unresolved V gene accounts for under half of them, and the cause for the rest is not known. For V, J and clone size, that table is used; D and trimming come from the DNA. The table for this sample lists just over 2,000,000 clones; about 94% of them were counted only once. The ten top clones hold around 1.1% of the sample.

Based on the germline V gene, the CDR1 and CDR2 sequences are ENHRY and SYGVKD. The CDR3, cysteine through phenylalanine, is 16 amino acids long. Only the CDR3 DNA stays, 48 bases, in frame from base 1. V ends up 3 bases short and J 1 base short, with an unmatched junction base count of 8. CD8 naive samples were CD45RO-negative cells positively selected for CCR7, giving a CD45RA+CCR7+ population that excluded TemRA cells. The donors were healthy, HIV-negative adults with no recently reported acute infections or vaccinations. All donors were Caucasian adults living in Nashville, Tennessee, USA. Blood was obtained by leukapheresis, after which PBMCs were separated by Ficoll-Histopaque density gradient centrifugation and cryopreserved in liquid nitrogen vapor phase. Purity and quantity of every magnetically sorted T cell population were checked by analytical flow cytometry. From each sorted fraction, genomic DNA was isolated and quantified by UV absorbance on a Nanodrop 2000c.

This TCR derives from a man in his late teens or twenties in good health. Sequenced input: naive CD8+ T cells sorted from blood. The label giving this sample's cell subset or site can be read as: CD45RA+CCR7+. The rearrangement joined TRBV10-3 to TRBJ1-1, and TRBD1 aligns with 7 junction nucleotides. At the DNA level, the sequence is TGTGCCATCAGTGACGGGACAGCCCTCGGGAACACTGAAGCTTTCTTT. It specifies CAISDGTALGNTEAFF.